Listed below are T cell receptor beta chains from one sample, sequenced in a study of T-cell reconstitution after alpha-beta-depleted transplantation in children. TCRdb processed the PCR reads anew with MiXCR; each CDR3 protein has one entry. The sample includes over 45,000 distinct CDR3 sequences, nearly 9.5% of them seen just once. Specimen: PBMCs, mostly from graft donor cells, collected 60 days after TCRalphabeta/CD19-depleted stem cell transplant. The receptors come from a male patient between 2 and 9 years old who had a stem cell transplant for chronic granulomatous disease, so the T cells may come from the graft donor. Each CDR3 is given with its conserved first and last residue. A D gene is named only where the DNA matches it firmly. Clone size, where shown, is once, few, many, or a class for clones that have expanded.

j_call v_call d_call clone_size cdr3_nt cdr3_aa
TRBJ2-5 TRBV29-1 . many TGCAGCGTTGTGGGAGCGGTACCCCAAGAGACCCAGTACTTC CSVVGAVPQETQYF
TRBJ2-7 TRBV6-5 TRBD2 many TGTGCCAGCAGTTCCAAACCGACTAGCGGGAGGGTCTACGAGCAGTACTTC CASSSKPTSGRVYEQYF
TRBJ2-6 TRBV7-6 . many TGTGCCAGCAGCTTAGCCCTCTCTGGGGCCAACGTCCTGACTTTC CASSLALSGANVLTF
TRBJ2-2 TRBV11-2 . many TGTGCCAGCAGCTCAGGGATTTCAACCAACACCGGGGAGCTGTTTTTT CASSSGISTNTGELFF
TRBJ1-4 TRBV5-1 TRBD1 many TGCGCCAGCAGCTTGGCCGGGACAGGAGTTGAAAAACTGTTTTTT CASSLAGTGVEKLFF
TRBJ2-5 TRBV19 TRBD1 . TGTGCCAGTAGTGCAGCGCTGACAGGGGGGGAGACCCAGTACTTC CASSAALTGGETQYF
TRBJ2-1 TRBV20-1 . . TGCAGTGTAAGTGCCGGGAAACGAGGGGATGAGCAGTTCTTC CSVSAGKRGDEQFF
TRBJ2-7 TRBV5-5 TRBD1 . TGTGCCAGCAGACAGGACAGGGGGCGGAACGAGCAGTACTTC CASRQDRGRNEQYF
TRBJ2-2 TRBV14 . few TGTGCCAGCACTGGAGGCCCCGGGGAGCTGTTTTTT CASTGGPGELFF
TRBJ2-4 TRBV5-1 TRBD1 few TGCGCCAGCAGCGAACAGGGGGGACTAGCCAAAAACATTCAGTACTTC CASSEQGGLAKNIQYF
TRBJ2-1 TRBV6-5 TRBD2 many TGTGCCAGCAGTTATTTAGCGGGAGCACGCAATGAGCAGTTCTTC CASSYLAGARNEQFF
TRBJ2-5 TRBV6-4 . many TGTGCCAGCAGTAGGGCTGGAGGGGGTCAAGAGACCCAGTACTTC CASSRAGGGQETQYF
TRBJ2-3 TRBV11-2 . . TGTGCCAGCAGCTTAGGGACTCGACACACAGATACGCAGTATTTT CASSLGTRHTDTQYF
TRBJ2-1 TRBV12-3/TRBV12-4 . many TGTGCCAGCAGTTTCCCCCTCAATGAGCAGTTCTTC CASSFPLNEQFF
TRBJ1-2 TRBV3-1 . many TGTGCCAGCAGCGGACTGGCTGGACCGCAAGGAGGCTACACCTTC CASSGLAGPQGGYTF
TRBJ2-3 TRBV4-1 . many TGCGCCAGCAGCCAAGAGGGTCGGTATCCGCAGTATTTT CASSQEGRYPQYF
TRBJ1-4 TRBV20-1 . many TGCAGTGCTAGTGGTACTAAGGGGTCAATTAATGAAAAACTGTTTTTT CSASGTKGSINEKLFF
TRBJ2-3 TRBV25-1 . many TGTGCCAGCAGTGAAAGAGGGAGCTCTAGCACAGATACGCAGTATTTT CASSERGSSSTDTQYF
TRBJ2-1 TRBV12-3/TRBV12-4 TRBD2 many TGTGCCAGCAGGGGAGGAGGGACTAGCGGGAATAGGCAGTTCTTC CASRGGGTSGNRQFF
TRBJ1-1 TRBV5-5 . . TGTGCCAGCAGCGGGGGGGCGGACACTGAAGCTTTCTTT CASSGGADTEAFF
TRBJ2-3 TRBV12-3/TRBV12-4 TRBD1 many TGTGCCAGCAGTCGGGACAGGAGCACAGATACGCAGTATTTT CASSRDRSTDTQYF
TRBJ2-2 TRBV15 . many TGTGCCACCCGAGGCATTCGAGAACTCGCCGGGGAGCTGTTTTTT CATRGIRELAGELFF
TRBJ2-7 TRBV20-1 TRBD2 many TGCAGTGCTGGCGAGATGGAGCGGGGGACCTACGAGCAGTACTTC CSAGEMERGTYEQYF
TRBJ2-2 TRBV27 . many TGTGCCAGCAGTTTCTTGGGGTTCACCGGGGAGCTGTTTTTT CASSFLGFTGELFF
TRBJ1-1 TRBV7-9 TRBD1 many TGTGCCAGCAGCTTGACAGGGGGCGCGGGGACTGAAGCTTTCTTT CASSLTGGAGTEAFF
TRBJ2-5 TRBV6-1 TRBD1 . TGTGCCAGCAACGATTGGAAGGGACAGTACCAAGAGACCCAGTACTTC CASNDWKGQYQETQYF
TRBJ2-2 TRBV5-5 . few TGTGCCAGCAGCTTGGCCCAGCGCACCGGGGAGCTGTTTTTT CASSLAQRTGELFF
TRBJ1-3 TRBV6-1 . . TGTGCCAGCAGTAAACTGAACTCTGGAAACGCCATATATTTT CASSKLNSGNAIYF
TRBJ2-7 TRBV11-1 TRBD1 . TGTGCCAGCAGCTTACCCCCCGGACAGGGGACGAGCTCCTACGAGCAGTACTTC CASSLPPGQGTSSYEQYF
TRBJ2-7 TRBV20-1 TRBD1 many TGCAGTGCTCCCCCTCGACAGGGGAAGACCTACGAGCAGTACTTC CSAPPRQGKTYEQYF
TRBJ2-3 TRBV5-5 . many TGTGCCAGCAGCTTGGCAGGGATCACAGATACGCAGTATTTT CASSLAGITDTQYF
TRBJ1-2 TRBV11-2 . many TGTGCCAGCAGCTTATACAGGGCCCCCTATGGCTACACCTTC CASSLYRAPYGYTF
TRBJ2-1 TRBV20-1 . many TGCAGTGCTATAGTTACCGTTGATTTAGGGGAGCAGTTCTTC CSAIVTVDLGEQFF
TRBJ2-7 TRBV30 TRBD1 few TGTGCCTGGGGACCGGGACAGGGGCTCCGCGAGCAGTACTTC CAWGPGQGLREQYF
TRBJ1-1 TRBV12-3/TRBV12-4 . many TGTGCCAGCAGACGGGGCTCTGAAGCTTTCTTT CASRRGSEAFF
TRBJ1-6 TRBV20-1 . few TGCAGTGCTAGAGGGCATGGGAAGAATAATTCACCCCTCCACTTT CSARGHGKNNSPLHF
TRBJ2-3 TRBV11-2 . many TGTGCCAGCAGCCCTATTCTCAATACGCAGTATTTT CASSPILNTQYF
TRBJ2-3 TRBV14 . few TGTGCCAGCAGCCCCCCACACGGAGTGAAGAATCGCAAGGCTGATACGCAGTATTTT CASSPPHGVKNRKADTQYF
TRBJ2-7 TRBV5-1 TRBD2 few TGCGCCAGCAGGTTAGAAAGCGGGAGGGCCTACGAGCAGTACTTC CASRLESGRAYEQYF
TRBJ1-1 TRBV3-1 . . TGTGCCAGCAGCCAAGTACTCCTTAAGGGACGCAACACTGAAGCTTTCTTT CASSQVLLKGRNTEAFF
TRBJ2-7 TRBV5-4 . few TGTGCCAGCAGCTTGTTGCCGAGCTCCTACGAGCAGTACTTC CASSLLPSSYEQYF
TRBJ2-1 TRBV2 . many TGTGCCAGCGCCCCTATGAATGAGCAGTTCTTC CASAPMNEQFF
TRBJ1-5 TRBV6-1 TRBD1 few TGTGCCAGCAGTGAAAGGAGGACAGGGGGTCAGCCCCAGCATTTT CASSERRTGGQPQHF
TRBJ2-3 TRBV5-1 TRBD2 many TGCGCCAGCAGCCCAGGACTAGCCGCAGATACGCAGTATTTT CASSPGLAADTQYF
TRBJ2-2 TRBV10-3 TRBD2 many TGTGCCATCAGTTTAGCGGGAGCCAATGGCGGGGAGCTGTTTTTT CAISLAGANGGELFF
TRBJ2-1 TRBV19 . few TGTGCCAGTAGCGTGGGAAGGGGCACTTACTACAATGAGCAGTTCTTC CASSVGRGTYYNEQFF
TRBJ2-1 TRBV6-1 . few TGTGCCAGCAGTGAAATGGGGGACGGGTACAATGAGCAGTTCTTC CASSEMGDGYNEQFF
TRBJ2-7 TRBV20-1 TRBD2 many TGCAGTGCTCCCCCAGCCGGGACTAGCAACGAGCAGTACTTC CSAPPAGTSNEQYF
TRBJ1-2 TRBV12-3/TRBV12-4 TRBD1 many TGTGCCAGCAGCCGCGGACAGGGAAGCGGCTACACCTTC CASSRGQGSGYTF
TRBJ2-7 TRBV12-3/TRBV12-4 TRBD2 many TGTGCCAGCAGAAGTGGGCCCGGGACTAGCCCCAAGCAGTACTTC CASRSGPGTSPKQYF
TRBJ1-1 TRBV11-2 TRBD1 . TGTGCCAGCAGCGGTATCGGGACAGGGGCTAACACTGAAGCTTTCTTT CASSGIGTGANTEAFF